This passage covers 26 T cell receptor beta chains from one sample sequenced in a study of human T cells and chemical hapten exposure. TCRdb redid the calling of the RACE reads with MiXCR, one entry per CDR3 protein. The repertoire consists of some 120,000 distinct CDR3 sequences, with 12% occurring once and the leading ten covering 1.1% to 1.5%. Described time point: patch test 1, 2 weeks after DPC sensitization. Sample treatment: therapeutic diphenylcyclopropenone sensitization with weekly scalp DPC. The sequencing here drew on whole blood, taken in connection with sensitization to the hapten diphenylcyclopropenone (DPC). All receptors derive from a woman aged 50 to 60 with alopecia areata. Some clones in this sample may be carry-over from other donors' samples.

This clonotype turned up a few times. The CDR3 reads CATHGTTNTGELFF. The DNA of the CDR3 is TGTGCCACACACGGGACTACGAACACCGGGGAGCTGTTTTTT. The V and J genes are TRBV10-3 and TRBJ2-2; 7 positions match TRBD2. The CDR3 extends over 14 amino acids. Trimming removed 10 bases from V and 0 bases from J; junction bases left unmatched: 5. Germline CDR1 and CDR2: ENHRY and SYGVKD.

The chain combines TRBV29-1 with TRBJ1-1; D is unclear. From germline, CDR1 is SQVTM and CDR2 ANQGSEA. Deletions cut 4 bases from V and 4 bases from J, with 13 bases between. CDR3 length: 13 residues. The CDR3 sequence is CSVAQLSITEAFF. As DNA, the CDR3 is TGCAGCGTTGCCCAACTTTCCATCACTGAAGCTTTCTTT.

There are many counts of this clonotype. The chain employs TRBV20-1 and TRBJ2-7, with D maybe TRBD2 (6 bases). Between the trimmed V and J ends, which lost 5 bases and 2 bases, there was a span of 19 bases. This CDR3 has 15 residues. Germline V lookup: CDR1 DFQATT, CDR2 SNEGSKA (reference sequence). The CDR3 region has the DNA TGCAGTGCTCGACGGGCGGGACTCCCTGCCTACGAGCAGTACTTC. Translating it yields CSARRAGLPAYEQYF.

The chain is built from TRBV7-2 and TRBJ1-5, with a weak D call TRBD1 (6 bases). This CDR3 spans 15 amino acids. The germline V gene encodes CDR1 SGHTA and CDR2 FQGNSA. With 4 bases removed from V and 5 bases from J, the gap between germline ends came to 15 bases. The CDR3 region is CASSSWGEGDQPQHF. The DNA of the CDR3 is TGTGCCAGCAGCTCATGGGGAGAGGGGGATCAGCCCCAGCATTTT.

This clonotype was observed many times. V is TRBV13 and J is TRBJ2-3, with D perhaps given as TRBD1 or TRBD2 (5 bases each). V shed 5 bases and J shed 7 bases, with 28 bases lying between them. This CDR3 region has 18 residues. Germline lookup yields CDR1 PRHDT and CDR2 FYEKMQ (reference sequence). CDR3 bases: TGTGCCAGCAGCAATTCGCGATACCGGGACGGAGCCTCTAATACGCAGTATTTT. It codes for CASSNSRYRDGASNTQYF.

A few counts support this clonotype. The chain carries TRBV28 and TRBJ2-2, with D unclear. Trimming pared 4 bases from V and 7 bases from J, leaving 7 bases between. This CDR3 has 12 residues. CDR1 is MDHEN, CDR2 SYDVKM, per germline. This CDR3 reads CASSSSLGELFF. The CDR3 nucleotides read TGTGCCAGCAGTTCGTCACTCGGGGAGCTGTTTTTT.

At least ten counts were recorded for this clonotype. The chain couples TRBV28 to TRBJ2-7; TRBD1 is a possible D gene (5 bases). V was clipped by 6 bases and J by 0 bases, with 15 bases between them. Germline CDR1 MDHEN, CDR2 SYDVKM. The CDR3 runs 15 residues. The CDR3 sequence: CASSQSRQGSYEQYF. CDR3 coding DNA: TGTGCCAGCAGCCAAAGCCGGCAGGGCTCCTACGAGCAGTACTTC.

The sample holds many counts of this clonotype. The chain joins TRBV12-3 or TRBV12-4 to TRBJ2-7; D remains unclear. V was clipped by 10 bases and J by 2 bases, with 15 bases between them. The CDR3 runs 13 residues. CDR3 coding DNA: TGTGCCACCGCCCAAGCGCACGCCTACGAGCAGTACTTC. Amino acid sequence: CATAQAHAYEQYF.

There are a few counts of this clonotype. J is TRBJ1-2 and V is TRBV2; 7 bases are shared with TRBD1. The CDR3 covers 13 residues. With 8 bases clipped from V and 4 bases from J, the junction kept 7 bases outside the gene matches. The germline gives CDR1 SNHLY, CDR2 FYNNEI. The CDR3 reads CASAWDSVYGYTF. CDR3 nucleotide sequence: TGTGCCAGCGCTTGGGACAGCGTCTATGGCTACACCTTC.

This clonotype was found a few times. The chain employs TRBV6-5 and TRBJ1-3; D gene ambiguous. The germline CDR1 and CDR2 sequences are MNHEY and SVGAGI. Trimming took 6 bases from V and 1 from J, leaving 10 bases between them. There are 14 residues in the CDR3. The CDR3 sequence: CASRRGRSGNTIYF. CDR3 DNA: TGTGCCAGCAGGCGCGGACGATCTGGAAACACCATATATTTT.

This sequence joins TRBV2 and TRBJ1-5, with D hard to call. Trimming shortened V by 8 bases and J by 9 bases, and 11 bases separated the two germline ends. This CDR3 has 11 residues. In germline, CDR1 is SNHLY, CDR2 FYNNEI. CDR3 sequence reads: CASHRAGPQHF. The CDR3 region has the DNA TGTGCCAGCCACCGTGCAGGGCCCCAGCATTTT.

At least ten counts were recorded for this clonotype. The rearrangement joins TRBV5-1 to TRBJ2-1; D is unresolved. CDR1 and CDR2 from the germline V gene are SGHRS and YFSETQ. The CDR3 has 15 amino acids. V lost 0 bases and J 1 base, leaving 8 bases between the germline ends. CDR3 DNA: TGCGCCAGCAGCTTGGAGGTCGGATCCTACAATGAGCAGTTCTTC. Amino acid sequence: CASSLEVGSYNEQFF. Looking up the rest from reference TRBV5-1 and TRBJ2-1 gives the full variable domain: KAGVTQTPRYLIKTRGQQVTLSCSPISGHRSVSWYQQTPGQGLQFLFEYFSETQRNKGNFPGRFSGRQFSNSRSEMNVSTLELGDSALYLCASSLEVGSYNEQFFGPGTRLTVL.

V gene TRBV10-2 combines with J gene TRBJ1-1; D uncertain. The germline V and J ends were trimmed by 7 bases and 0 bases, with 6 bases remaining between them. CDR3 size: 12 residues. Germline assignment: CDR1 WSHSY and CDR2 SAAADI. The CDR3 DNA follows: TGCGCCAGCATCGGCATGAACACTGAAGCTTTCTTT. Its translation is CASIGMNTEAFF.

This clonotype was counted ten times or more. The V call is TRBV27, the J call TRBJ1-1; D is ambiguous. Germline V gene lookup returns CDR1 MNHEY and CDR2 SMNVEV (reference sequence). CDR3 length: 11 amino acids. V lost 7 bases to trimming and J lost 5 bases, with 8 bases between them. Here the CDR3 DNA reads TGTGCCAGCATTACGGGGACTGAAGCTTTCTTT. It specifies CASITGTEAFF.

V is TRBV6-1 and J is TRBJ1-5; D remains ambiguous. The CDR3 has 15 amino acids. The ends were cut back, 3 bases at V and 0 bases at J, with 9 bases in the middle. Germline CDR1 is MNHNS and CDR2 is SASEGT. The CDR3 DNA reads TGTGCCAGCAGTGAGTTCCAGGTTAGCAATCAGCCCCAGCATTTT. Its protein product is CASSEFQVSNQPQHF.

The rearrangement links TRBV7-9 to TRBJ1-3, with D unresolved. The germline gives CDR1 SEHNR, CDR2 FQNEAQ (reference sequence). The CDR3 loop spans 15 amino acids. V gave up 4 bases and J gave up 3 bases, with 13 bases separating them. The CDR3 is CASSSPAEDGNTIYF. The DNA for the CDR3 is TGTGCCAGCAGCTCTCCCGCAGAGGATGGAAACACCATATATTTT. Complete variable domain (other parts from reference TRBV7-9 and TRBJ1-3): DTGVSQNPRHKITKRGQNVTFRCDPISEHNRLYWYRQTLGQGPEFLTYFQNEAQLEKSRLLSDRFSAERPKGSFSTLEIQRTEQGDSAMYLCASSSPAEDGNTIYFGEGSWLTVV.

This clonotype was observed a handful of times. The V gene is TRBV3-1, the J gene TRBJ2-5; 7 bases agree with TRBD2. The CDR3 is 15 amino acids. CDR1 is LGHDT, CDR2 YNNKEL, per germline (reference sequence). J gave up 0 bases and V 3 bases, and 4 bases lay outside the gene matches. CDR3 sequence: CASSHAGEYQETQYF. The CDR3 coding sequence is TGTGCCAGCAGCCATGCGGGGGAGTACCAAGAGACCCAGTACTTC.

This clonotype was counted many times. CDR3 sequence reads: CASSLQRGGLYEQYF. CDR3 nucleotide sequence: TGTGCCAGCAGCCTGCAGCGGGGGGGACTGTACGAGCAGTACTTC. The rearrangement uses TRBV7-2 and TRBJ2-7; 10 nucleotides align to TRBD2. The CDR3 has 15 residues. Per germline, CDR1 SGHTA and CDR2 FQGNSA. Trimming at V came to 5 bases and at J to 4 bases, leaving 8 bases not matched to a gene.

Only a few counts were recorded for this clonotype. The genes are TRBV11-2 and TRBJ1-4, with no clear D. V was pared by 5 bases and J by 2 bases, with 15 bases between. Germline values: CDR1 SGHAT, CDR2 FQNNGV. CDR3 length equals 16 residues. The CDR3 DNA is TGTGCCAGCAGCCTCGCCGGGGTAGAGACTAATGAAAAACTGTTTTTT. Amino acid sequence: CASSLAGVETNEKLFF.

Only a few counts were recorded for this clonotype. The chain recombines TRBV28 with TRBJ2-1; possibly TRBD2 for D (7 bases). This CDR3 is built from 15 residues. Germline CDR1 MDHEN, CDR2 SYDVKM. The ends were cut back, 6 bases at V and 5 bases at J, with 17 bases in the middle. DNA of the CDR3: TGTGCCAGCAGATTCCCCGGGGGGCGGGACAATGAGCAGTTCTTC. As protein: CASRFPGGRDNEQFF.

This clonotype was observed a few times. The chain links TRBV4-1 to TRBJ2-7, with TRBD2 identical over 12 bases. This CDR3 comprises 15 residues. The V gene end was trimmed by 4 bases and the J gene end by 7 bases; junction bases not matched to a gene: 8. Germline CDR1 is MGHRA and CDR2 is YSYEKL. The CDR3 coding sequence is TGCGCCAGCAGCCTTCCGACTAGCGGGAGACGGGAGCAGTACTTC. Encoded protein: CASSLPTSGRREQYF.

The rearrangement links TRBV21-1 to TRBJ2-4; the table names TRBD1, a call not compared with the DNA. TRBV21-1 is described as a pseudogene. CDR3 length: 17 amino acids. The DNA of the CDR3 is TGTGCCAGCAGCAAAGCCGGGGGGGAGATAGCCAAAAACATTCAGTACTTC. Translating gives CASSKAGGEIAKNIQYF.

V gene TRBV5-1 combines with J gene TRBJ2-2; TRBD2 aligns across 8 bases. The CDR3 spans 14 residues. Germline CDR1 and CDR2: SGHRS and YFSETQ. V shed 5 bases and J 1 base; nucleotides not matched to a gene: 1. The CDR3 coding sequence is TGCGCCAGCAGAACTAGCGGGAACACCGGGGAGCTGTTTTTT. This encodes CASRTSGNTGELFF.

This clonotype was seen at least ten times. The V call is TRBV13, the J call TRBJ1-3; D is possibly TRBD1 (5 bases). Germline CDR1 and CDR2: PRHDT and FYEKMQ (reference sequence). The CDR3 is 15 residues long. With 1 base removed from V and 4 bases from J, the gap between germline ends came to 11 bases. CDR3 sequence reads: CASSLVAGRGNTIYF. CDR3 bases: TGTGCCAGCAGCTTAGTTGCGGGGCGCGGAAACACCATATATTTT. The full variable domain, rest sourced from reference TRBV13 and TRBJ1-3, is AAGVIQSPRHLIKEKRETATLKCYPIPRHDTVYWYQQGPGQDPQFLISFYEKMQSDKGSIPDRFSAQQFSDYHSELNMSSLELGDSALYFCASSLVAGRGNTIYFGEGSWLTVV.

The rearrangement links TRBV7-9 to TRBJ2-7, with 10 bases identical to TRBD1. V lost 5 bases and J lost 0; bases outside the gene matches: 4. This CDR3 has 15 residues. Germline CDR1 SEHNR, CDR2 FQNEAQ (reference sequence). In DNA form, the CDR3 reads TGTGCCAGCAGCACGGACAGGGGGTACTCCTACGAGCAGTACTTC. Protein: CASSTDRGYSYEQYF.

A note on this clonotype: One end of the junction varies from germline; a read error may be responsible. This chain connects TRBV28 to TRBJ1-5, with D hard to call. The CDR3 length is 14 residues. The germline CDR1 and CDR2 sequences are MDHEN and SYDVKM. The CDR3 nucleotides are TGTACCAGCACCCTCAGGCGGAGCAATCAGCCCCAGCATTTT. Amino acids: CTSTLRRSNQPQHF. Full variable domain (rest looked up from reference TRBV28 and TRBJ1-5): DVKVTQSSRYLVKRTGEKVFLECVQDMDHENMFWYRQDPGLGLRLIYFSYDVKMKEKGDIPEGYSVSREKKERFSLILESASTNQTSMYLCTSTLRRSNQPQHFGDGTRLSIL.